The 14 T cell receptor beta chains presented below share a single source sample, sequenced in a study of blood T cell repertoires in COVID-19. Data came from immunoSEQ multiplex PCR; TCRdb stores just in-frame clones and leaves some out. The sample has 240,000 or so clones; around nine tenths are singletons. Material: peripheral blood. Every receptor here comes from a woman in her sixties or seventies with active or convalescent COVID-19.

V is TRBV9 and J is TRBJ2-2, with 9 nucleotides matching TRBD2. The CDR3 consists of 16 residues. The J segment lost 0 bases and the V segment lost 7 bases, leaving 7 bases of the junction unmatched. Looked up from germline, CDR1 is SGDLS and CDR2 is YYNGEE. CDR3 DNA sequence: TGTGCCAGCTGTAGGTCTAGCGGGGCGAACACCGGGGAGCTGTTTTTT. This sequence encodes CASCRSSGANTGELFF. The full variable domain, completed using reference TRBV9 and TRBJ2-2, is DSGVTQTPKHLITATGQRVTLRCSPRSGDLSVYWYQQSLDQGLQFLIQYYNGEERAKGNILERFSAQQFPDLHSELNLSSLELGDSALYFCASCRSSGANTGELFFGEGSRLTVL.

The chain joins TRBV6-5 to TRBJ1-2; no reliable D call. The CDR3 loop spans 16 amino acids. Trimming took off 4 bases at V and 0 bases at J, with 15 bases between the two ends. Germline CDR1 is MNHEY and CDR2 is SVGAGI. In DNA, the CDR3 is TGTGCCAGCAGTTTACGGACTAGTACTCCTAACTATGGCTACACCTTC. Translation gives CASSLRTSTPNYGYTF.

This clone has only one observation. The chain uses TRBV5-1 and TRBJ2-3; TRBD1 might be the D (6 bases). Germline-derived CDR1 and CDR2 are SGHRS and YFSETQ. V lost 4 bases and J 1 base, leaving 13 bases between the germline ends. This CDR3 has 15 residues. CDR3 residues: CASSQRQDRTDTQYF. The CDR3 nucleotides are TGCGCCAGCAGCCAGCGACAGGATCGCACAGATACGCAGTATTTT. The complete variable domain, with remaining parts taken from reference TRBV5-1 and TRBJ2-3, reads KAGVTQTPRYLIKTRGQQVTLSCSPISGHRSVSWYQQTPGQGLQFLFEYFSETQRNKGNFPGRFSGRQFSNSRSEMNVSTLELGDSALYLCASSQRQDRTDTQYFGPGTRLTVL.

The chain has TRBV6-2 or TRBV6-3 and TRBJ1-5, with 9 bases fitting TRBD1. The CDR3 runs 16 residues. The junction had 7 bases not matched to a gene; V was cut back by 2 bases and J by 5 bases. Germline V gives CDR1 MNHEY, CDR2 SVGEGT. The CDR3 loop is CASSYEGTGWDQPQHF. The CDR3 coding sequence is TGTGCCAGCAGTTACGAAGGGACAGGGTGGGATCAGCCCCAGCATTTT.

The chain uses TRBV24-1 and TRBJ2-1; D perhaps matches TRBD2 (6 bases). CDR1 and CDR2 from the germline V gene are KGHDR and SFDVKD. The CDR3 totals 13 residues. The V end lost 5 bases, the J end lost 4 bases, and 8 bases lay between the germline ends. DNA of the CDR3: TGTGCCACCAGTGCGGGGGAGTACAATGAGCAGTTCTTC. This translates into CATSAGEYNEQFF.

The chain employs TRBV7-8 and TRBJ2-2; a possible D gene is TRBD1 (5 bases). V lost 5 bases and J lost 6, with 10 bases in between. This CDR3 comprises 13 residues. Germline V gives CDR1 SGHVS, CDR2 FQNEAQ. CDR3 in DNA: TGTGCCAGCAGCAGAAGGGGATCCGGGGAGCTGTTTTTT. Protein: CASSRRGSGELFF.

This sequence joins TRBV15 and TRBJ2-1; 11 nucleotides align to TRBD2. Trimming at V came to 0 bases and at J to 8 bases, leaving 6 bases not matched to a gene. This CDR3 is 16 amino acids long. Germline CDR1 reads LNHNV; CDR2 reads YYDKDF (reference sequence). The CDR3 region has the DNA TGTGCCACCAGCAGAGAGGGACTAGCGGTTTGGGATGAGCAGTTCTTC. Protein sequence: CATSREGLAVWDEQFF.

This rearrangement joins TRBV19 to TRBJ2-2, with 12 bases aligning to TRBD2. V gave up 5 bases and J gave up 4 bases; unmatched junction bases: 8. The germline V gene encodes CDR1 LNHDA and CDR2 SQIVND (reference sequence). The CDR3 length is 17 residues. The CDR3 region is CASSLRGLAGSTGELFF. CDR3 bases: TGTGCCAGTAGTCTCCGAGGACTAGCGGGGAGCACCGGGGAGCTGTTTTTT.

V is TRBV5-5 and J is TRBJ1-2; D remains ambiguous. Germline-derived CDR1 and CDR2 are SGHKS and YYEKEE (reference sequence). CDR3 length equals 14 residues. V was shortened by 4 bases and J by 7 bases, with 17 bases between the two germline ends. The CDR3 DNA sequence: TGTGCCAGCAGCGGTACTACCGGGAGCTTTGGCTACACCTTC. This sequence encodes CASSGTTGSFGYTF.

The table lists this clone with a few counts. The rearrangement joins TRBV12-3 or TRBV12-4 to TRBJ1-2; 8 bases map to TRBD1. The CDR3 covers 13 residues. V trimming: 6 bases; J trimming: 3 bases; junction bases outside the gene matches: 3. CDR3 region: CASRPGGDYGYTF. The CDR3 nucleotides read TGTGCCAGCAGACCAGGGGGCGACTATGGCTACACCTTC.

CDR3 nucleotide sequence: TGTGCCACCAGCGTGGGACAGTCGGGGAATTCACCCCTCCACTTT. Translated: CATSVGQSGNSPLHF. The rearrangement joins TRBV15 to TRBJ1-6, with 7 bases that match TRBD1. The CDR3 loop spans 15 amino acids. The V segment lost 5 bases and the J segment 7 bases; nucleotides outside the gene matches: 8. Germline CDR1 LNHNV, CDR2 YYDKDF (reference sequence).

V gene TRBV19 combines with J gene TRBJ1-1; 7 bases are a match to TRBD1. Germline CDR1 reads LNHDA; CDR2 reads SQIVND (reference sequence). This CDR3 comprises 17 residues. J gave up 2 bases and V 4 bases, and 13 bases lay outside the gene matches. The CDR3 coding sequence is TGTGCCAGTAGTACAAGACAAAGACAGGGAGCAAACACTGAAGCTTTCTTT. This translates into CASSTRQRQGANTEAFF. Full variable domain (remainder filled in from reference TRBV19 and TRBJ1-1): DGGITQSPKYLFRKEGQNVTLSCEQNLNHDAMYWYRQDPGQGLRLIYYSQIVNDFQKGDIAEGYSVSREKKESFPLTVTSAQKNPTAFYLCASSTRQRQGANTEAFFGQGTRLTVV.

J is TRBJ1-1 and V is TRBV9; a weak D match, TRBD1 (6 bases). Germline lookup yields CDR1 SGDLS and CDR2 YYNGEE. Trimming left V 1 base short and J 10 bases short, with 11 bases between. The CDR3 has 12 residues. CDR3 in amino acids: CASSVSLRGAFF. The CDR3 DNA reads as TGTGCCAGCAGCGTAAGCCTCAGGGGAGCTTTCTTT.

The gene calls are TRBV18 and TRBJ1-4; D is unresolved. Looked up from germline, CDR1 is KGHSH and CDR2 is LQKENI. The CDR3 is 14 residues long. Trimming pared 3 bases from V and 6 bases from J, leaving 11 bases between. CDR3 sequence (DNA): TGTGCCAGCTCACCTTACGCGGGCGATGAAAAACTGTTTTTT. It is translated as CASSPYAGDEKLFF.